These 4 T cell receptor beta chains were all obtained from the same sample, sequenced in a study of blood T cell repertoires in COVID-19. Sequenced by immunoSEQ multiplex PCR; TCRdb stores in-frame clones only, minus some. This table has under 90,000 clones, roughly four fifths appearing once. Sequenced material: peripheral blood. The source is a man aged 80 or over with acute or convalescent COVID-19.

The gene calls are TRBV4-3 and TRBJ1-6; D call uncertain. Trimming took off 4 bases at V and 0 bases at J, with 19 bases between the two ends. Germline V gene lookup returns CDR1 LGHNA and CDR2 YSLEER. This CDR3 contains 19 residues. CDR3: CASSPSHYAESSYNSPLHF. In DNA, the CDR3 is TGCGCCAGCAGCCCATCACACTACGCCGAAAGCTCCTATAATTCACCCCTCCACTTT.

This clone was detected a few times. V gene TRBV4-3 combines with J gene TRBJ1-3, with TRBD1 as a possible D gene (6 bases). V lost 1 base and J 4 bases, leaving 14 bases between the germline ends. The CDR3 is 16 amino acids. Germline V gives CDR1 LGHNA, CDR2 YSLEER. The CDR3 sequence is CASSQVQGSGGNTIYF. CDR3 coding DNA: TGCGCCAGCAGCCAAGTACAGGGTTCCGGAGGAAACACCATATATTTT.

Only a few counts were recorded for this clone. The chain recombines TRBV6-2 or TRBV6-3 with TRBJ2-7, with 9 bases aligning to TRBD1. The CDR3 has 15 residues. V lost 4 bases and J lost 3; bases outside the gene matches: 7. Germline V lookup: CDR1 MNHEY, CDR2 SVGEGT. CDR3 coding DNA: TGTGCCAGCAGTTGGGGTGGGACAGGGCTCTACGAGCAGTACTTC. Encoded protein: CASSWGGTGLYEQYF.

The chain links TRBV4-1 to TRBJ1-5, with 9 bases aligning to TRBD1. The J segment lost 3 bases and the V segment lost 3 bases, leaving 9 bases of the junction unmatched. Germline CDR1 is MGHRA and CDR2 is YSYEKL. This CDR3 spans 17 amino acids. CDR3 region: CASSQPYRDRDNQPQHF. The CDR3 DNA follows: TGCGCCAGCAGCCAGCCCTACAGGGACAGGGACAATCAGCCCCAGCATTTT.